This T cell receptor (beta chain) was recorded in a study of cytomegalovirus exposure and HLA in healthy donors. 60 Vbeta and 13 Jbeta primers were used in PCR. Authors' processing steps: Counted up in a later analysis, unique TCR beta chains came to about 80 million, with around 10 million shared. The assay was immunoSEQ multiplex PCR, and TCRdb's table has in-frame clones only and misses some. V, J and clone size are taken as reported in that table, and D and trimming were inferred from the DNA itself. Counted here are around 130,000 clones, approximately 80% occurring once; the ten biggest clones make up 5.9%. Germline V CDR1 and CDR2: SGHTA, FQGNSA. Trimming cost V 5 bases and J 0 bases, with 14 bases left between them. CDR3 length equals 15 residues.

Sequencing was carried out using PBMCs. The TCR sequence derives from a woman in her 40s in good health and CMV-seropositive. V is TRBV7-2 and J is TRBJ2-7, with D perhaps TRBD2 (6 bases). CDR3 sequence: CASSPYGGSSYEQYF. DNA of the CDR3: TGTGCCAGCAGCCCCTACGGGGGTTCCTCCTACGAGCAGTACTTC.